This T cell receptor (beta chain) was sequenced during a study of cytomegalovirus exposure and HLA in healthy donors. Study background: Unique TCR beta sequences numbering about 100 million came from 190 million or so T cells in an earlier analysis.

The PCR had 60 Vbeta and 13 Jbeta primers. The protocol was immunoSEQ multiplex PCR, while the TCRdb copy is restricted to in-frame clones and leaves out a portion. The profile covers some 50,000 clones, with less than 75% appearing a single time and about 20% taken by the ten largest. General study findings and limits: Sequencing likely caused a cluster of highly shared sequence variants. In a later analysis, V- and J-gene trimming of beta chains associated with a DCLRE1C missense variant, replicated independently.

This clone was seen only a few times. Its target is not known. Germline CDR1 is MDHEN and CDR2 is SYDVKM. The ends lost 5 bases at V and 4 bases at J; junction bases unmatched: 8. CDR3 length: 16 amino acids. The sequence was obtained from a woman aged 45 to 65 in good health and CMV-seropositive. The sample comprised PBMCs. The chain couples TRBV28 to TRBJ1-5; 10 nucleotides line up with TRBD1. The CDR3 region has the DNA TGTGCCAGCAGTCCGCCTAGGACAGGGGGGAATCAGCCCCAGCATTTT. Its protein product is CASSPPRTGGNQPQHF.